This entry lists 5 T cell receptor beta chains sequenced from one sample in a study of blood T cell repertoires in COVID-19. The data were produced by immunoSEQ multiplex PCR, yet TCRdb's version contains in-frame clones alone and is incomplete. The data contain around 100,000 clones, almost 90% of them singletons. The sequenced sample was peripheral blood. The source is a human donor in a cohort sampled during active COVID-19.

This clone has only one observation. This chain links TRBV4-1 with TRBJ2-5, with D possibly matching TRBD2 (6 bases). CDR3 length equals 15 residues. Trimming removed 0 bases at V and 8 bases at J, with 16 bases between. From germline, CDR1 is MGHRA and CDR2 YSYEKL. DNA for the CDR3: TGCGCCAGCAGCCAAGATTTAGGAGGGACCTTAACCCAGTACTTC. Protein sequence: CASSQDLGGTLTQYF.

The chain links TRBV3-1 (or the pseudogene TRBV3-2) to TRBJ2-7; 9 nucleotides line up with TRBD2. Germline V CDR1 and CDR2: LGHDT, YNNKEL (reference sequence). J lost 3 bases, V lost 3 bases, and 3 bases had no gene match. The CDR3 totals 14 residues. CDR3 bases: TGTGCCAGCAGCCAGGGGACTAGCTACTACGAGCAGTACTTC. This translates into CASSQGTSYYEQYF.

V gene TRBV11-2 combines with J gene TRBJ2-7; D is unclear. V was pared by 2 bases and J by 6 bases, with 17 bases between. This CDR3 has 15 residues. Looked up from germline, CDR1 is SGHAT and CDR2 is FQNNGV. CDR3 sequence (DNA): TGTGCCAGCAGCTTATTCTCAGCCAGGCCAGGCGAGCAGTACTTC. Translating it yields CASSLFSARPGEQYF.

The chain joins TRBV6-5 to TRBJ1-3; no clear D gene. V shed 0 bases and J shed 4 bases, with 10 bases lying between them. Germline-derived CDR1 and CDR2 are MNHEY and SVGAGI. This CDR3 spans 15 amino acids. This CDR3 is CASSYSRGSGNTIYF. CDR3 in DNA: TGTGCCAGCAGTTACTCGCGAGGGTCAGGAAACACCATATATTTT.

Only one count was recorded for this clone. The chain is built from TRBV4-3 and TRBJ2-7; 8 bases align to TRBD1. With V trimmed by 3 bases and J by 5 bases, 3 bases remained unmatched. The germline CDR1 and CDR2 sequences are LGHNA and YSLEER. The length of the CDR3 is 13 residues. CDR3 loop: CASSQDRDHEQYF. DNA of the CDR3: TGCGCCAGCAGCCAGGACAGGGACCACGAGCAGTACTTC.